What follows is one T cell receptor (beta chain) and its context. This sample stems from a study of technical replicates of blood from a handful of donors. CDR1 is MNHEY, CDR2 SMNVEV, per germline (reference sequence). This CDR3 has 13 residues. The V and J ends lost 2 bases and 7 bases respectively, with 9 bases between them. Clones were read by immunoSEQ multiplex PCR, and TCRdb kept only the in-frame ones, dropping some. The sample comprises roughly 15,000 clones, approximately 81% of which are singletons, and more than 10% rests with the top ten. The TCR originated in a human donor in good health. The sequencing input was PBMCs. This chain uses TRBV27 with TRBJ1-5, with D unresolved. The CDR3 here is CASSLTREQPQHF. The CDR3 nucleotides are TGTGCCAGCAGTTTAACGAGGGAACAGCCCCAGCATTTT.